Each of the 14 T cell receptor beta chains below was sequenced from the same sample in a study of T cells after yellow fever vaccination (dated by TCRdb to the late 2010s). The sample's treatment or condition label, decoded: live attenuated yellow fever vaccine strain. The library was built by means of 5' RACE. The instrument given in TCRdb is Illumina HiSeq 2500. TCRdb trimmed public reads at Q25 via fastp, called clones via MiXCR and kept in-frame beta chains. CDR3 protein duplicates are merged, each entry listing the most common genes and DNA. Within this sample are a few hundred thousand distinct CDR3 sequences, with about a sixth of them counted one time only. Around 15% of the sample lies in the top ten. Sample: PBMCs, taken 5 days after the first yellow fever vaccination. The receptors shown here come from a man aged 18 to 29 who received the YFV17D yellow fever vaccine.

The chain carries TRBV5-4 and TRBJ2-3; a possible D gene is TRBD1 (6 bases). The V gene lost 1 base and the J gene lost 3 bases, with 12 bases spanning the gap. This CDR3 is built from 15 residues. Per germline, CDR1 SGHNT and CDR2 YYREEE (reference sequence). CDR3 DNA: TGTGCCAGCAGCTTGTGGGGGCGGCCTACAGATACGCAGTATTTT. Protein sequence: CASSLWGRPTDTQYF.

This clonotype was counted many times. The chain employs TRBV27 and TRBJ1-2, with a tentative D call TRBD1 (5 bases). The germline CDR1 and CDR2 sequences are MNHEY and SMNVEV (reference sequence). Trimming stripped 0 bases from V and 4 bases from J, with 9 bases between. The CDR3 has 14 residues. CDR3 residues: CASSLSGESYGYTF. In nucleotides, the CDR3 is TGTGCCAGCAGTTTATCGGGGGAAAGCTATGGCTACACCTTC.

This chain uses TRBV5-6 with TRBJ2-2; TRBD2 matches at 9 bases. Germline V gene data show CDR1 as SGHDT and CDR2 as YYEEEE. Trimming at V came to 0 bases and at J to 1 base, leaving 10 bases not matched to a gene. The CDR3 is made up of 19 amino acids. This CDR3 is CASSLVSRRGGRNTGELFF. CDR3 nucleotides: TGTGCCAGCAGCTTGGTATCAAGGCGGGGGGGCCGGAACACCGGGGAGCTGTTTTTT.

This clonotype has a handful of counts. This rearrangement joins TRBV20-1 to TRBJ2-4; D is uncertain. Germline-derived CDR1 and CDR2 are DFQATT and SNEGSKA (reference sequence). V was pared by 7 bases and J by 0 bases, with 19 bases between. The CDR3 sequence is 16 residues long. The CDR3 here is CSVKMWAEVAKNIQYF. The CDR3 DNA reads TGCAGTGTCAAGATGTGGGCAGAGGTAGCCAAAAACATTCAGTACTTC.

This clonotype was picked up a small number of times. The rearrangement links TRBV20-1 to TRBJ2-2; D is possibly TRBD1 or TRBD2 (6 bases each). The CDR3 covers 15 residues. Trimming removed 0 bases at V and 4 bases at J, with 12 bases between. Germline V lookup: CDR1 DFQATT, CDR2 SNEGSKA (reference sequence). CDR3 DNA sequence: TGCAGTGCTAGAGATGGGGGGCGGTCCACCGGGGAGCTGTTTTTT. Its protein product is CSARDGGRSTGELFF.

This chain's CDR3 is CASSAGPSFDTQYF. CDR3 DNA sequence: TGTGCCAGCAGCGCGGGACCCTCCTTTGATACGCAGTATTTT. The chain carries TRBV7-7 and TRBJ2-3, with a possible D match to TRBD2 (6 bases). This CDR3 comprises 14 residues. The V and J ends lost 5 bases and 6 bases respectively, with 15 bases between them. In germline, CDR1 is SSHAT, CDR2 FNYEAQ (reference sequence).

V usage is TRBV6-2 or TRBV6-3 and J usage is TRBJ2-7, with D possibly TRBD2 on 6 matching bases. The V gene's germline CDR1 is MNHEY and CDR2 SVGEGT. The CDR3 consists of 14 residues. Deletions cut 0 bases from V and 0 bases from J, with 6 bases between. CDR3 DNA: TGTGCCAGCAGTTACTCGACTAGCTCCTACGAGCAGTACGTC. Its protein product is CASSYSTSSYEQYV.

This clonotype was counted a few times. The CDR3 protein is CASSQKVSTEAFF. DNA of the CDR3: TGTGCCAGCAGCCAGAAGGTTTCCACTGAAGCTTTCTTT. J is TRBJ1-1 and V is TRBV3-1; D uncertain. Germline V gene sequence: CDR1 LGHDT, CDR2 YNNKEL (reference sequence). The CDR3 length is 13 residues. The germline V and J ends were trimmed by 3 bases and 4 bases, with 9 bases remaining between them.

In this sample, this clonotype turned up a few times. This chain links TRBV12-3 or TRBV12-4 with TRBJ1-6; D possibly corresponds to TRBD1 (6 bases). The CDR3 loop spans 15 amino acids. Between the trimmed V and J ends, which lost 2 bases and 10 bases, there was a span of 15 bases. CDR3 DNA sequence: TGTGCCAGCAGTTTAAATGCGCAGGGGACGTCACCCCTCCACTTT. Amino acid sequence: CASSLNAQGTSPLHF.

In this sample, this clonotype turned up a few times. V usage is TRBV6-2 or TRBV6-3 and J usage is TRBJ2-7; D is perhaps TRBD1 or TRBD2 (5 bases each). Germline lookup yields CDR1 MNHEY and CDR2 SVGEGT. This CDR3 has 14 residues. Trimming took 8 bases from V and 4 from J, leaving 18 bases between them. The CDR3 sequence: CASRVTGTPYEQYV. The CDR3 bases are TGTGCCAGCCGCGTCACTGGGACGCCTTACGAGCAGTACGTC.

The chain recombines TRBV7-2 with TRBJ2-1; TRBD2 is a possible D gene (6 bases). With 1 base removed from V and 9 bases from J, the gap between germline ends came to 13 bases. The CDR3 runs 14 residues. Germline lookup yields CDR1 SGHTA and CDR2 FQGNSA. The DNA for the CDR3 is TGTGCCAGCAGCTTAGTTGGCAGGGAGGTTGAGCAGTTCTTC. It specifies CASSLVGREVEQFF.

The sample holds a few counts of this clonotype. This chain links TRBV19 with TRBJ1-4; the D is unclear. Trimming took off 3 bases at V and 3 bases at J, with 8 bases between the two ends. This CDR3 contains 14 residues. The germline V gene encodes CDR1 LNHDA and CDR2 SQIVND (reference sequence). The DNA for the CDR3 is TGTGCCAGTAGTATGGCGGATTCTAATGAAAAACTGTTTTTT. Amino acids: CASSMADSNEKLFF.

The V and J genes are TRBV20-1 and TRBJ2-3; D is ambiguous. The CDR3 has 10 residues. V was cut by 6 bases and J by 6 bases, with 7 bases left in between. Per germline, CDR1 DFQATT and CDR2 SNEGSKA (reference sequence). The DNA of the CDR3 is TGCAGTGCCTGGAAGGATACGCAGTATTTT. It is translated as CSAWKDTQYF.

The chain combines TRBV6-5 with TRBJ1-1; D uncertain. CDR1 is MNHEY and CDR2 is SVGAGI in the germline V gene. V lost 0 bases and J 4 bases, leaving 12 bases between the germline ends. CDR3 length: 15 amino acids. The CDR3 loop reads CASSYSSPFGTEAFF. In DNA, the CDR3 is TGTGCCAGCAGTTACTCGTCCCCCTTTGGCACTGAAGCTTTCTTT.